This T cell receptor (beta chain) originates from a study of blood T cell repertoires in COVID-19. V lost 3 bases, J lost 10 bases, and 19 bases lay in between. From germline, CDR1 is LNHNV and CDR2 YYDKDF (reference sequence). The CDR3 is 16 residues long. The data were produced by immunoSEQ multiplex PCR, yet TCRdb's version contains in-frame clones alone and is incomplete. Of about 36,000 clones listed, 75% to 85% are singletons. The TCR comes from a human donor in a cohort sampled during active or convalescent COVID-19. The donor label of this sample is uncertain. This chain connects TRBV15 to TRBJ1-6; a weak D match, TRBD1 (5 bases). The sequenced material came from peripheral blood. The CDR3 protein is CATSRDRGLVASPLHF. The CDR3 DNA is TGTGCCACCAGCAGGGATCGGGGGTTGGTCGCCTCACCCCTCCACTTT.